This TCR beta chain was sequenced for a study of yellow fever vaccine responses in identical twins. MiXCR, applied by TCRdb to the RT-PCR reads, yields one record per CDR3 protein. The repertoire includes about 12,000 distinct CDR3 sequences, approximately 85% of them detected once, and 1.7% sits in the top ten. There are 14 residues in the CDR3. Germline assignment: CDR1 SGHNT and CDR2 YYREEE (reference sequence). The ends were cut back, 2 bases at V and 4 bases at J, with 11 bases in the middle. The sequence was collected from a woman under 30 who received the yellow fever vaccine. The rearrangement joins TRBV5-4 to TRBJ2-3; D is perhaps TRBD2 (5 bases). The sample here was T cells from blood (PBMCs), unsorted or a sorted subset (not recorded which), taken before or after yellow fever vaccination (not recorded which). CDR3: CASSFRDRPDTQYF. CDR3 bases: TGTGCCAGCAGCTTCCGGGATCGGCCAGATACGCAGTATTTT.